The present entry profiles one T cell receptor beta chain with its context. The antigen is undetermined. The data stem from a study of identical twins. General observations from the study: Weaker excess sharing between twins was seen in beta out-of-frame sequences. The study based its conclusions on cross-sectional statistical analysis and did not follow the same donors. Invariant populations such as MAIT and iNKT cells could partly muddle zero-insertion analyses.

TCRdb fed the 5' RACE reads into MiXCR, producing one record per CDR3 protein. The sample holds about 890,000 distinct CDR3 sequences, about 12% seen once. The junction had 3 bases not matched to a gene; V was cut back by 7 bases and J by 3 bases. The CDR3 runs to 14 residues. Healthy Caucasian donors formed the entire cohort. These data also featured in a second study, about yellow fever vaccine responses in identical twins.

Sequencing input: PBMCs. The TCR was taken from a woman between 18 and 29 years old in good health. The V and J genes are TRBV12-3 or TRBV12-4 and TRBJ1-4; 9 bases line up with TRBD1. CDR3 nucleotides: TGTGCCAGCACTAGACAGGGGGCTAATGAAAAACTGTTTTTT. Translated: CASTRQGANEKLFF.